This T cell receptor (beta chain) comes out of a study of cytomegalovirus exposure and HLA in healthy donors. 60 Vbeta and 13 Jbeta primers were used in PCR. The repertoire was sequenced with immunoSEQ multiplex PCR; TCRdb's copy has only in-frame clones and lacks some. The data contain approximately 170,000 clones, around four fifths of them singletons. In regard to this clone: Its antigen is undetermined.

Points from the study as a whole: The authors later linked a missense DCLRE1C variant to TCR beta V- and J-gene trimming.

Per the germline V gene, CDR1 is SGDLS and CDR2 is YYNGEE. The CDR3 extends over 12 amino acids. V lost 0 bases and J 8 bases, leaving 8 bases between the germline ends. Sequenced: PBMCs. This TCR derives from a boy between 2 and 10 years old in good health and CMV-seronegative. The chain is built from TRBV9 and TRBJ1-2; no clear D. In DNA, the CDR3 is TGTGCCAGCAGCGTAGGCGAGGGAGGCTACACCTTC. Its protein is CASSVGEGGYTF.